A selection of T cell receptor beta chains follows, all from one sample in a study of OX40 agonist ivuxolimab in advanced cancers. TCRdb keeps only in-frame clones here, not all; method: immunoSEQ multiplex PCR. The table includes almost 70,000 clones, around 89% detected once. Sequences were derived from CD4+ or CD8+ T cells sorted from blood, sampled in a trial of the OX40 agonist ivuxolimab. These receptors all come from an adult with an advanced solid tumor such as melanoma, head and neck, liver or kidney cancer. CDR3s include the opening cysteine and the closing phenylalanine or tryptophan. A D gene is named only where the DNA matches it firmly. Clone sizes are given selectively: once, few, many, or a class where the clone is expanded.

j_call d_call v_call clone_size cdr3_length cdr3_nt cdr3_aa
TRBJ1-1 - TRBV5-1 - 19 TGCGCCAGCAGCCGGACCCTACCGGGACGGGGGGCGTCGAACACTGAAGCTTTCTTT CASSRTLPGRGASNTEAFF
TRBJ1-2 TRBD1 TRBV7-9 - 14 TGTGCCAGCAGCCGCGGACAGGGCCCCTATGGCTACACCTTC CASSRGQGPYGYTF
TRBJ1-1 - TRBV7-2 - 13 TGTGCCAGCAGCTCTCAGGGTGGAACTGAAGCTTTCTTT CASSSQGGTEAFF
TRBJ2-3 - TRBV14 - 14 TGTGCCAGCAGCCAAGACAGGGGAGGAGATACGCAGTATTTT CASSQDRGGDTQYF
TRBJ1-1 - TRBV7-2 - 14 TGTGCCAGCAGCCAGGACCGGGGGCAGACTGAAGCTTTCTTT CASSQDRGQTEAFF
TRBJ2-1 - TRBV11-2 - 17 TGTGCCAGCAGCTTAAAGGGGGGACGCCTCTCCTACAATGAGCAGTTCTTC CASSLKGGRLSYNEQFF
TRBJ2-7 TRBD2 TRBV27 - 15 TGTGCCAGCAGTTTTAAAGCGGGAGACAGCTACGAGCAGTACTTC CASSFKAGDSYEQYF
TRBJ2-1 TRBD1 TRBV19 once 17 TGTGCCAGTAGTACCCGCGGCGCAGGGGGCCCCTACAATGAGCAGTTCTTC CASSTRGAGGPYNEQFF
TRBJ2-2 TRBD2 TRBV7-2 - 15 TGTGCCAGCAGCTTAACCCTAGCGGACACCGGGGAGCTGTTTTTT CASSLTLADTGELFF
TRBJ2-7 - TRBV28 - 15 TGTGCCAGCAGTTTATCGCGCCCGCGGGTCTACGAGCAGTACTTC CASSLSRPRVYEQYF
TRBJ2-7 - TRBV18 - 13 TGTGCCAGCTCACCACCGTCAGGGACCGAGCAGTACTTC CASSPPSGTEQYF
TRBJ2-4 - TRBV28 - 15 TGTGCCAGCAGTTTAGGCGGAATAGCCAAAAACATTCAGTACTTC CASSLGGIAKNIQYF
TRBJ1-1 - TRBV7-9 once 11 TGTGCCAGCAGCTTAGGGAGAGAAGCTTTCTTT CASSLGREAFF
TRBJ2-3 TRBD2 TRBV5-1 few 14 TGCGCCAGCAGCCCCGGGACTAGCGGAGATACGCAGTATTTT CASSPGTSGDTQYF
TRBJ2-4 - TRBV6-1 few 11 TGTGCCAGCAGTGAAGGTGAAGTTCAGTACTTC CASSEGEVQYF
TRBJ2-3 - TRBV4-2 - 18 TGTGCCAGCAGCCCAGGGGGTTCGTGGGAGGGCAATGTAGATACGCAGTATTTT CASSPGGSWEGNVDTQYF
TRBJ2-1 - TRBV18 - 13 TGTGCCAGCTCACCACCTGGTTACAATGAGCAGTTCTTC CASSPPGYNEQFF
TRBJ2-1 TRBD2 TRBV7-3 - 14 TGTGCCAGCAGCTCCCTGACTAGCGGGAGTGAGCAGTTCTTC CASSSLTSGSEQFF
TRBJ2-2 - TRBV11-2 - 15 TGTGCCAGCAGCTTAGGGGCTAGCAACACCGGGGAGCTGTTTTTT CASSLGASNTGELFF
TRBJ2-3 TRBD2 TRBV5-4 - 15 TGTGCCAGCACAAGACTAGCGGGAGTAACAGATACGCAGTATTTT CASTRLAGVTDTQYF
TRBJ2-7 - TRBV18 - 13 TGTGCCAGCTCACCACCGGGGGAGTACGAGCAGTACTTC CASSPPGEYEQYF
TRBJ2-7 - TRBV5-1 medium-sized 14 TGCGCCAGCAGCTTGGACGGGCCCCTTAGGGAGCAGTACTTC CASSLDGPLREQYF
TRBJ1-2 - TRBV1 - 13 TGCACCAGCAGCCAAGACCGGTCCTATGGCTACACCTTC CTSSQDRSYGYTF
TRBJ1-5 - TRBV28 - 14 TGTGCCAGCAACCATCAAGGTGGGGGTCAGCCCCAGCATTTT CASNHQGGGQPQHF
TRBJ1-2 - TRBV2 - 13 TGTGCCAGCGGGGCCGACCCTGTCTATGGCTACACCTTC CASGADPVYGYTF
TRBJ2-7 - TRBV10-3 - 14 TGTGCCATCAGTGAAGCCGGGACCACCTACGAGCAGTACTTC CAISEAGTTYEQYF
TRBJ2-1 TRBD2 TRBV4-2 - 15 TGTGCCAGCAGCCTCGGACTAGCTGTATACAATGAGCAGTTCTTC CASSLGLAVYNEQFF
TRBJ2-7 TRBD1 TRBV6-5 - 12 TGTGCCAGCATAGACAGGGCCTACGAGCAGTACTTC CASIDRAYEQYF
TRBJ1-5 - TRBV27 - 15 TGTGCCAGCAGACGGACGCAAGCCAGCGGTCAGCCCCAGCATTTT CASRRTQASGQPQHF
TRBJ1-5 - TRBV6-5 - 14 TGTGCCAGCAGTGAGTCAGGGCATGAGCAGCCCCAGCATTTT CASSESGHEQPQHF
TRBJ1-5 - TRBV7-2 once 14 TGTGCCAGCAGCTTAAAACAGGGAGGTCAGCCCCAGCATTTT CASSLKQGGQPQHF
TRBJ1-1 TRBD1 TRBV4-1 - 17 TGCGCCAGCAGCCAAGATAAGGGAGACAGGGGAACCAGCAAAGCTTTCTTT CASSQDKGDRGTSKAFF
TRBJ1-3 - TRBV5-6 - 15 TGTGCCAGCAGCTACGACAGCTTCTCTGGAAACACCATATATTTT CASSYDSFSGNTIYF
TRBJ2-2 - TRBV19 - 15 TGTGCCAGTACCACCCTAACGGGAGTCACCGGGGAGCTGTTTTTT CASTTLTGVTGELFF
TRBJ1-5 - TRBV6-1 - 12 TGTGCCGTAAGGGGGGTTGAGCAGCCCCAGCATTTT CAVRGVEQPQHF
TRBJ1-2 TRBD1 TRBV5-8 - 14 TGTGCCAGCAGCATACGGACAGGGAACTATGGCTACACCTTC CASSIRTGNYGYTF
TRBJ1-3 - TRBV5-1 - 15 TGCGCCAGCAGCCCCGATGGCTACTCTGGAAACACCATATATTTT CASSPDGYSGNTIYF
TRBJ2-1 - TRBV5-8 few 14 TGTGCCAGCAGCTTCTATTACGCTGTTCGGGAGCAGTTCTTC CASSFYYAVREQFF
TRBJ1-1 - TRBV11-3 - 15 TGTGCCAGCAGCTTAGGCGGGAGAATGAACACTGAAGCTTTCTTT CASSLGGRMNTEAFF
TRBJ2-1 - TRBV18 few 14 TGTGCCAGCTCTGGAGCGGTTACCTACAATGAGCAGTTCTTC CASSGAVTYNEQFF
TRBJ2-5 - TRBV28 - 15 TGTGCCAGCAGTCTTGCAGGGGCAGGGAGAGAGACCCAGTACTTC CASSLAGAGRETQYF
TRBJ2-5 - TRBV9 - 14 TGTGCCAGCAGCGTAGAGCCGAGGACGGAGACCCAGTACTTC CASSVEPRTETQYF
TRBJ2-1 - TRBV27 - 13 TGTGCCAGCAGTCCTAAACTGGGCAATGAGCAGTTCTTC CASSPKLGNEQFF
TRBJ2-7 - TRBV7-2 - 11 TGTGCCAGCAGTTTAAGCCGCGAGCAGTACTTC CASSLSREQYF
TRBJ1-4 - TRBV7-9 - 15 TGTGCCAGCAGCTTTATAGCTGGGGGCGGAGGAAAACTGTTTTTT CASSFIAGGGGKLFF
TRBJ2-5 - TRBV19 - 14 TGTGCCAGTAGTGTCGGAGGGGCGGTCGAGACCCAGTACTTC CASSVGGAVETQYF
TRBJ1-2 TRBD1 TRBV7-6 - 14 TGTGCCAGCAGTCCCGGGACAGGGCGCTATGGCTACACCTTC CASSPGTGRYGYTF
TRBJ2-5 - TRBV2 - 14 TGTGCCAGCAGTGCGAGAGTTGGGGAGGAGACCCAGTACTTC CASSARVGEETQYF